The 12 T cell receptor beta chains given below trace back to one sample, sequenced in a study of cytotoxic CD8 clonotypes in ibrutinib-treated CLL. Profiling relied on immunoSEQ multiplex PCR, and the TCRdb table lists in-frame clones only, not all of them. The table includes about 140,000 clones, approximately 75% detected once. Sequenced material: PBMCs, taken after 12 months of ibrutinib treatment. The receptors stem from a human donor with chronic lymphocytic leukemia.

The chain couples TRBV7-2 to TRBJ2-1, with D possibly matching TRBD2 (5 bases). Per the germline V gene, CDR1 is SGHTA and CDR2 is FQGNSA. This CDR3 comprises 15 residues. With 1 base removed from V and 8 bases from J, the gap between germline ends came to 15 bases. The CDR3 here is CASSLGVGAFDEQFF. The CDR3 nucleotides read TGTGCCAGCAGCTTAGGTGTGGGAGCTTTCGATGAGCAGTTCTTC. Combining the CDR3 with reference TRBV7-2 and TRBJ2-1 gives the whole variable domain GAGVSQSPSNKVTEKGKDVELRCDPISGHTALYWYRQSLGQGLEFLIYFQGNSAPDKSGLPSDRFSAERTGGSVSTLTIQRTQQEDSAVYLCASSLGVGAFDEQFFGPGTRLTVL.

The chain has TRBV15 and TRBJ1-1; D is uncertain. V lost 1 base to trimming and J lost 11 bases, with 14 bases between them. This CDR3 contains 13 residues. The germline V gene encodes CDR1 LNHNV and CDR2 YYDKDF (reference sequence). In DNA, the CDR3 is TGTGCCACCAGCAGAGGGACCTCAAAGTGGGCTTTCTTT. Translated, it gives CATSRGTSKWAFF.

The rearrangement joins TRBV4-1 to TRBJ2-1; the D call may be TRBD1 or TRBD2 (6 bases each). The CDR3 totals 18 residues. The germline CDR1 and CDR2 sequences are MGHRA and YSYEKL. The V end was cut by 1 base, the J end by 1 base, with 17 bases between. The CDR3 is CASSQVLWGAVSYNEQFF. Here the CDR3 DNA reads TGCGCCAGCAGCCAAGTTTTGTGGGGGGCGGTTTCCTACAATGAGCAGTTCTTC.

This clone was detected only a few times. V usage is TRBV19 and J usage is TRBJ2-3, with D tentatively TRBD1 (5 bases). The length of the CDR3 is 14 residues. Germline assignment: CDR1 LNHDA and CDR2 SQIVND (reference sequence). V was shortened by 3 bases and J by 3 bases, with 10 bases between the two germline ends. The CDR3 DNA follows: TGTGCCAGTAGTATGGGGCAGACGACAGATACGCAGTATTTT. It codes for CASSMGQTTDTQYF.

This chain links TRBV7-6 with TRBJ2-1, with 7 bases matching TRBD1. The CDR3 sequence is 13 residues long. The V and J ends lost 4 bases and 6 bases, in that order; junction bases with no gene match: 3. Germline CDR1 and CDR2: SGHVS and FNYEAQ. The CDR3 loop is CASSSHRGNEQFF. In DNA form, the CDR3 reads TGTGCCAGCAGCTCCCACAGGGGCAATGAGCAGTTCTTC.

This clone was seen at least ten times. J is TRBJ2-7 and V is TRBV7-6; 10 positions agree with TRBD1. This CDR3 is 15 amino acids long. Germline CDR1 and CDR2: SGHVS and FNYEAQ. Trimming at V came to 0 bases and at J to 5 bases, leaving 4 bases not matched to a gene. This CDR3 is CASSLAWGQGNEQYF. Here the CDR3 DNA reads TGTGCCAGCAGCTTAGCCTGGGGACAGGGGAACGAGCAGTACTTC.

The chain is built from TRBV5-5 and TRBJ1-2; D uncertain. CDR1 is SGHKS, CDR2 YYEKEE, per germline (reference sequence). V lost 3 bases, J lost 6 bases, and 12 bases lay in between. The CDR3 is made up of 13 amino acids. Here the CDR3 reads CASSSYFSDGYTF. The CDR3, as DNA: TGTGCCAGCAGCTCGTACTTTTCAGATGGCTACACCTTC.

Here the CDR3 reads CASSQDDFPGLAKNIQYF. The DNA of the CDR3 is TGTGCCAGCAGCCAAGATGATTTTCCCGGCTTAGCCAAAAACATTCAGTACTTC. The J gene is TRBJ2-4, the V gene TRBV4-2, with D uncertain. Trimming stripped 0 bases from V and 0 bases from J, with 15 bases between. The CDR3 covers 18 residues. CDR1 is LGHNA and CDR2 is YNFKEQ in the germline V gene.

J is TRBJ1-3 and V is TRBV28, with TRBD1 as a possible D gene (6 bases). In germline, CDR1 is MDHEN, CDR2 SYDVKM. The V gene lost 6 bases and the J gene lost 4 bases, with 16 bases spanning the gap. The length of the CDR3 is 15 residues. The CDR3 nucleotides read TGTGCCAGCAGATCACCACAGGGATACGGAAACACCATATATTTT. Its protein product is CASRSPQGYGNTIYF.

This clone was seen only a few times. This chain uses TRBV9 with TRBJ1-4, with TRBD1 identical over 7 bases. V dropped 4 bases and J dropped 2; count of bases not matched to a gene: 11. The CDR3 length is 17 residues. Germline values: CDR1 SGDLS, CDR2 YYNGEE. The DNA of the CDR3 is TGTGCCAGCAGCTCTTACAGGGGCGGAGCGACTAATGAAAAACTGTTTTTT. This translates into CASSSYRGGATNEKLFF. The full variable domain, with the rest looked up from reference TRBV9 and TRBJ1-4, is DSGVTQTPKHLITATGQRVTLRCSPRSGDLSVYWYQQSLDQGLQFLIQYYNGEERAKGNILERFSAQQFPDLHSELNLSSLELGDSALYFCASSSYRGGATNEKLFFGSGTQLSVL.

The J gene is TRBJ1-4, the V gene TRBV28; 9 bases line up with TRBD1. Per the germline V gene, CDR1 is MDHEN and CDR2 is SYDVKM. This CDR3 has 16 amino acids. With V trimmed by 2 bases and J by 7 bases, 8 bases remained unmatched. The CDR3 spells CASSLPNRGRSEKLFF. In DNA, the CDR3 is TGTGCCAGCAGTTTACCCAACAGGGGGCGGTCTGAAAAACTGTTTTTT.

CDR3 sequence: CSVVGAGTEAFF. CDR3 coding DNA: TGCAGCGTTGTGGGTGCTGGGACTGAAGCTTTCTTT. The rearrangement uses TRBV29-1 and TRBJ1-1; D gene uncertain. V lost 4 bases and J lost 5, with 11 bases in between. Germline CDR1 SQVTM, CDR2 ANQGSEA. This CDR3 comprises 12 residues.